This T cell receptor (beta chain) comes out of a study of T-cell memory formation after mild COVID-19. Study-level background: TCR clusters were mostly donor specific.

Germline V gene lookup returns CDR1 SGHRS and CDR2 YFSETQ. The CDR3 consists of 13 residues. V lost 1 base, J lost 5 bases, and 8 bases lay in between. This clonotype was counted between two and nine times. Its matching antigen is unknown. Findings of the study overall: The study found contracting CD4+ clones mainly in CM and EM and contracting CD8+ clones in EMRA.

Constant-segment primers served in 5'RACE that generated TCR alpha and TCR beta cDNA libraries bearing sample barcodes and UMIs. MiXCR, run by TCRdb on the 5' RACE reads, gives a single entry per CDR3 protein. The sample includes roughly 200,000 distinct CDR3 sequences, around 20% seen only once; the top ten take 2.4%. The TCR was taken from an adult woman who had mild COVID-19 (a few samples of this study predate the infection). Cell type and time point are not known. The sample was PBMCs or a T cell subset sorted from them (not recorded which). The gene calls are TRBV5-1 and TRBJ2-3, with a possible D match to TRBD2 (5 bases). In DNA form, the CDR3 reads TGCGCCAGCAGCTTGTGGCGGGTAGATACGCAGTATTTT. It is translated as CASSLWRVDTQYF.